This T cell receptor (beta chain) was profiled in a study of control samples from healthy donors and cancer patients. Profiling relied on immunoSEQ multiplex PCR, and the TCRdb table lists in-frame clones only, not all of them. The sample records approximately 100,000 clones, roughly 89% being singletons. The source is a woman aged 45-65 years in good health. The material sequenced was blood.

The CDR3, as DNA: TGCGCCAGCAGCCAGCTTCCGGACGAAGAGACCCAGTACTTC. Amino acid sequence: CASSQLPDEETQYF. The rearrangement uses TRBV5-1 and TRBJ2-5; D is unclear. Looked up from germline, CDR1 is SGHRS and CDR2 is YFSETQ. CDR3 length: 14 amino acids. V was trimmed by 4 bases and J by 3 bases, leaving 13 bases between them.